These 6 T cell receptor beta chains were all obtained from the same sample, sequenced in a study of shared clonotypes between healthy human individuals. The protocol was immunoSEQ multiplex PCR, while the TCRdb copy is restricted to in-frame clones and leaves out a portion. The data hold more than 1.2 million clones, with approximately 98.5% observed a single time. The sequencing input was naive CD4+ T cells sorted from blood. Stated subset: CD45RA+ positively selected. Receptors originate from a man younger than 40 in good health.

V and J are TRBV7-8 and TRBJ2-1; 11 bases line up with TRBD2. The CDR3 contains 19 residues. CDR1 is SGHVS and CDR2 is FQNEAQ in the germline V gene. The J segment lost 5 bases and the V segment lost 3 bases, leaving 15 bases of the junction unmatched. The CDR3 region is CASSFGGLAGKLGHNEQFF. The DNA for the CDR3 is TGTGCCAGCAGCTTCGGTGGACTAGCGGGCAAACTGGGCCACAATGAGCAGTTCTTC.

The chain links TRBV5-4 to TRBJ2-1, with D maybe TRBD1 (5 bases). V was pared by 4 bases and J by 2 bases, with 13 bases between. CDR3 length: 15 amino acids. CDR1 and CDR2 (germline): SGHNT, YYREEE (reference sequence). The CDR3 DNA reads as TGTGCCAGCAGCCAAATCGACAGTACCTACAATGAGCAGTTCTTC. Protein product: CASSQIDSTYNEQFF.

The J gene is TRBJ2-1, the V gene TRBV10-1; 9 bases agree with TRBD2. V lost 4 bases to trimming and J lost 4 bases; unmatched junction nucleotides: 2. Per the germline V gene, CDR1 is WNHNN and CDR2 is SYGVQD (reference sequence). The CDR3 runs to 14 residues. The DNA for the CDR3 is TGCGCCAGCAGTGGTAGCGGGAGATACAATGAGCAGTTCTTC. Protein product: CASSGSGRYNEQFF.

The rearrangement links TRBV7-8 to TRBJ2-5; the match to TRBD2 covers 8 bases. The CDR3 runs 17 residues. V was clipped by 5 bases and J by 4 bases; unmatched bases: 15. The germline CDR1 and CDR2 sequences are SGHVS and FQNEAQ. The chain's CDR3 is CASSLGGRAGAPETQYF. CDR3 in DNA: TGTGCCAGCAGCCTTGGTGGGCGAGCGGGAGCCCCAGAGACCCAGTACTTC.

The gene calls are TRBV5-8 and TRBJ2-7; 12 bases are shared with TRBD2. V trimming: 7 bases; J trimming: 3 bases; junction bases outside the gene matches: 17. The CDR3 has 18 amino acids. Germline CDR1 is SGHTS and CDR2 is YDEGEE. The CDR3 is CASGPPLAGGGGFYEQYF. The DNA for the CDR3 is TGTGCCAGCGGCCCCCCCCTAGCGGGAGGGGGGGGATTCTACGAGCAGTACTTC.

V gene TRBV27 combines with J gene TRBJ2-7; 8 nucleotides line up with TRBD1. Trimming cost V 3 bases and J 4 bases; bases outside gene matches: 17. Germline V lookup: CDR1 MNHEY, CDR2 SMNVEV (reference sequence). The CDR3 is made up of 18 amino acids. CDR3 in amino acids: CASSFRSQRQGRNYEQYF. The CDR3 coding sequence is TGTGCCAGCAGTTTTCGGTCCCAGCGACAGGGGAGGAATTACGAGCAGTACTTC.